This TCR beta chain derives from a study of tumor and adjacent non-tumor tissue in lung cancer. Study information: The cohort had approximately 13 adenocarcinoma, a couple of squamous cell and 1 small cell patients. Stage I to III disease affected 9 to 10 men and roughly five women aged about 31 to 80. Samples averaged approximately 4.2 million productive TCRbeta reads each. General study results and limits: Tumor tissue had significantly higher TCR diversity than normal lung.

This clonotype was seen ten or more times. The antigen remains unidentified. TCRbeta libraries were built with three rounds of nested PCR, modified from ARM-PCR. TCRdb re-called the multiplex PCR reads through MiXCR, storing one row per CDR3 protein. This table has approximately 62,000 distinct CDR3 sequences, 61% appearing once. CDR1 and CDR2 from the germline V gene are MNHEY and SVGAGI. V lost 4 bases to trimming and J lost 3 bases; unmatched junction nucleotides: 2. The CDR3 covers 13 residues. RNA was extracted from bulk tissue without any cell sorting. Distant lung tissue was collected more than 3 cm away from the tumor edge.

This clonotype was sampled from a man aged 65 to 85 with non-small cell lung cancer. This chain uses TRBV6-5 with TRBJ2-5; 7 nucleotides line up with TRBD1. Source material: distant non-tumor lung tissue. The CDR3 DNA sequence: TGTGCCAGCAGTTCAGGACAGGAAGAGACCCAGTACTTC. It yields the protein CASSSGQEETQYF.